This paragraph reports one TCR beta chain. The data stem from a study of control samples from healthy donors and cancer patients. TCRdb's copy holds only in-frame clones and misses some; the assay was immunoSEQ multiplex PCR. The table includes about 160,000 clones, 90% to 95% detected once. This TCR was recovered from a woman aged 40 to 50 in good health. The sample consisted of blood.

The CDR3 region is CASSLSGISGNTIYF. As DNA, the CDR3 is TGCGCCAGCAGCTTGAGTGGAATCTCTGGAAACACCATATATTTT. The V call is TRBV5-1, the J call TRBJ1-3; D ambiguous. The V gene lost 1 base and the J gene lost 0 bases, with 8 bases spanning the gap. The germline V gene has CDR1 SGHRS and CDR2 YFSETQ. The CDR3 is 15 residues long.